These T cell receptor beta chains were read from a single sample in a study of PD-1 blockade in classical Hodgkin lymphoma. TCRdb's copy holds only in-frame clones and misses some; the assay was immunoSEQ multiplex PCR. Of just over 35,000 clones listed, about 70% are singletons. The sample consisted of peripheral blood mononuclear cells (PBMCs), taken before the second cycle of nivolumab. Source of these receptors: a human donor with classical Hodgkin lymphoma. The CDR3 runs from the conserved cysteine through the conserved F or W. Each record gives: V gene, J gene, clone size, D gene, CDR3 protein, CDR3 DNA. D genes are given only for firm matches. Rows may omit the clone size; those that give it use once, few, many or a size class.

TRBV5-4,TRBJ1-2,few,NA,CASSLGGTQRGYTF,TGTGCCAGCAGCTTGGGGGGCACCCAGAGGGGCTACACCTTC
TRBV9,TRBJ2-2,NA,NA,CASTVGLRNTGELFF,TGTGCCAGCACCGTGGGACTGCGAAACACCGGGGAGCTGTTTTTT
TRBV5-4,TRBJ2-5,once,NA,CASSPGFKGGDKTQYF,TGTGCCAGCAGCCCCGGGTTTAAAGGAGGGGACAAGACCCAGTACTTC
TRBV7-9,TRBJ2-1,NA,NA,CASSLAEGDNEQFF,TGTGCCAGCAGCTTAGCGGAGGGAGACAATGAGCAGTTCTTC
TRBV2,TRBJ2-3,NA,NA,CASSFGPETDTQYF,TGTGCCAGCAGTTTTGGACCAGAGACAGATACGCAGTATTTT
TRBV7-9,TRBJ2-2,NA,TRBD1,CASSAARDRPGELFF,TGTGCCAGCAGCGCCGCCCGGGACAGGCCCGGGGAGCTGTTTTTT
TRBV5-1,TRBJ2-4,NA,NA,CASSSGKNIQYF,TGCGCCAGCAGCTCAGGCAAAAACATTCAGTACTTC
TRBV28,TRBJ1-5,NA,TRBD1,CASSEDRARQPQHF,TGTGCCAGCAGCGAAGACAGGGCCCGGCAGCCCCAGCATTTT
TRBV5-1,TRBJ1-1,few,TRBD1,CASSSGQGNTEAFF,TGCGCCAGCAGCTCTGGACAGGGGAACACTGAAGCTTTCTTT
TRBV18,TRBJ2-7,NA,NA,CASSPGFPKPYEQYF,TGTGCCAGCTCACCAGGGTTTCCCAAGCCTTACGAGCAGTACTTC
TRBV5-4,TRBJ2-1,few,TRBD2,CASSTAGGSYNEQFF,TGTGCCAGCAGCACAGCGGGGGGTTCCTACAATGAGCAGTTCTTC
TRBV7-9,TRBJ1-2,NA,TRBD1,CASSPKTGASLTSSYGYTF,TGTGCCAGCAGTCCCAAAACAGGGGCCTCCCTTACATCATCTTATGGCTACACCTTC
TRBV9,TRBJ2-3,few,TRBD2,CASSRGGRATDTQYF,TGTGCCAGCAGCAGAGGCGGGAGGGCAACAGATACGCAGTATTTT
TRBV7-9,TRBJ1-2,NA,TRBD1,CASSLDRVYTF,TGTGCCAGCAGCTTGGACAGGGTCTACACCTTC
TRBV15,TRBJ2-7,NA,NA,CATSRDGGGYEQYF,TGTGCCACCAGCAGAGATGGTGGGGGGTACGAGCAGTACTTC
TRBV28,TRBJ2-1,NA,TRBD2,CASNSGSGYYNEQFF,TGTGCCAGTAATTCGGGTAGCGGGTATTACAATGAGCAGTTCTTC